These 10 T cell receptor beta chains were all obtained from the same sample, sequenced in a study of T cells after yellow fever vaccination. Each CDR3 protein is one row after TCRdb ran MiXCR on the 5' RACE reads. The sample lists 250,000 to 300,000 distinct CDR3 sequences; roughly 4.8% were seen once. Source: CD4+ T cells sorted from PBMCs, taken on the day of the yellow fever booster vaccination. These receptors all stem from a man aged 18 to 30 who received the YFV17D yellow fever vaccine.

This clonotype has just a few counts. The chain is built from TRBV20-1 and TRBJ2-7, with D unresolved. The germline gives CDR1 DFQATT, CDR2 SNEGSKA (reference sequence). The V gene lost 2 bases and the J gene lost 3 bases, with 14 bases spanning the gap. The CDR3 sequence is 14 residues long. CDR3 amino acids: CSARSPAGDYEQYV. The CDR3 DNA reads TGCAGTGCTAGAAGTCCGGCTGGGGACTACGAGCAGTACGTC.

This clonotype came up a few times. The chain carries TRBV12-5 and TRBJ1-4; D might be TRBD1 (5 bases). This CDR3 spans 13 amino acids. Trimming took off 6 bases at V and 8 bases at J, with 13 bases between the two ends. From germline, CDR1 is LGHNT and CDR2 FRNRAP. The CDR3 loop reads CASGPRGGEKLFF. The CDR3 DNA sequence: TGTGCTAGTGGGCCTAGGGGAGGAGAAAAACTGTTTTTT. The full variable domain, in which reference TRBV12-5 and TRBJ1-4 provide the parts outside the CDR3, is DARVTQTPRHKVTEMGQEVTMRCQPILGHNTVFWYRQTMMQGLELLAYFRNRAPLDDSGMPKDRFSAEMPDATLATLKIQPSEPRDSAVYFCASGPRGGEKLFFGSGTQLSVL.

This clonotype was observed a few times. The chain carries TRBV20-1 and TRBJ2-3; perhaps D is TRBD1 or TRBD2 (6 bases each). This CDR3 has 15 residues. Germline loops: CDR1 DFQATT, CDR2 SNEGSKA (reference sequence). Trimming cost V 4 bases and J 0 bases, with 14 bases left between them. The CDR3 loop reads CSAISQGTSTDTQYF. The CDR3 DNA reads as TGCAGTGCTATTAGTCAGGGGACTAGCACAGATACGCAGTATTTT.

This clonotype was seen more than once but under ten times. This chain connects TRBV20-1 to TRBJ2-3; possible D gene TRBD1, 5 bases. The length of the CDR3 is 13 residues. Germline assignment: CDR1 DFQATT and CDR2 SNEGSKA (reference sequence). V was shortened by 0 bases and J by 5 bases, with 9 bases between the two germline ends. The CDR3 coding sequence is TGCAGTGCTAGAGATTCCCAGGGAGATACGCAGTATTTT. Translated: CSARDSQGDTQYF.

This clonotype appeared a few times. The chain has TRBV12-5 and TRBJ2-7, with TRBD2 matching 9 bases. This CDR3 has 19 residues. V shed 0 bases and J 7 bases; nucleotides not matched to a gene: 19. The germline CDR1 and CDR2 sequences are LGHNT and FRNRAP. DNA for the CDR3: TGTGCTAGTGGTTTGGTACGGGGATTAGCGGGGGTTAAGCGTGAAGAGCAGTACTTC. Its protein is CASGLVRGLAGVKREEQYF.

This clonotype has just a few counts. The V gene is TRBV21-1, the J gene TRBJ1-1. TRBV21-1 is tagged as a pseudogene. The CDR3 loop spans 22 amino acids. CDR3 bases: TGTGCCAGCAGCAAAGCGCTTTTACTGCAGGTTGGCCTCTTTCTGGCGAACACTGAAGCTTTCTTT. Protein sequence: CASSKALLLQVGLFLANTEAFF.

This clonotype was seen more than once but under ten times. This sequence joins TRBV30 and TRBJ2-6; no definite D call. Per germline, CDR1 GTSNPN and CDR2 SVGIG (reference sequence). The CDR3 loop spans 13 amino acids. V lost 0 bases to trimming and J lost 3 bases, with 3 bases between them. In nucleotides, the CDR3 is TGTGCCTGGAGTGTCAGTGGGGCCAACGTCCTGACTTTC. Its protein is CAWSVSGANVLTF.

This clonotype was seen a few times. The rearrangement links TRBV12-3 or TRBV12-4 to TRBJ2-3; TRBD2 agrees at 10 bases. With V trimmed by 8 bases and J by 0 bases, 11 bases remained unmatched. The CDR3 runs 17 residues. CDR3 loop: CASALAGLPTSTDTQYF. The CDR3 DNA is TGTGCCAGCGCACTAGCGGGGTTGCCTACTAGCACAGATACGCAGTATTTT.

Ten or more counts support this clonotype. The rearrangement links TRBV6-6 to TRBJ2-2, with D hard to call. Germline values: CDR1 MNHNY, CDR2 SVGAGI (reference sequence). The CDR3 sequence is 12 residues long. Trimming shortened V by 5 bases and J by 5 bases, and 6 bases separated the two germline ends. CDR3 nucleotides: TGTGCCAGCAGTCTGGGAACCGGGGAGCTGTTTTTT. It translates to CASSLGTGELFF.

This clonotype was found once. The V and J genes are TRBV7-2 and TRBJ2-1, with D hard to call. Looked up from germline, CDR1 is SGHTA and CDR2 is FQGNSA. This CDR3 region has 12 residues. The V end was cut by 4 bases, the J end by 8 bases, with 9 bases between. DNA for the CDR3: TGTGCCAGCAGCTGGTATGCCGATGAGCAGTTCTTC. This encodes CASSWYADEQFF.